This TCR beta chain emerged from a study of cytomegalovirus exposure and HLA in healthy donors. Study-level findings and limits: Researchers reported in a later analysis that common viral pathogens appeared linked to several top clusters. The classifier, whose performance was assessed in both the original and validation cohorts, reportedly diagnosed cytomegalovirus status with high specificity and sensitivity. V- and J-gene trimming of TCR beta was linked (in a later analysis) to a missense DCLRE1C variant.

V shed 2 bases and J 0 bases; nucleotides not matched to a gene: 7. The CDR3 spans 17 residues. Germline CDR1 is LNHDA and CDR2 is SQIVND (reference sequence). In regard to this clone: Antigen specificity is unknown.

The study ran its PCR with 60 Vbeta and 13 Jbeta primers. As handled by the study authors: Per a later analysis, the number of unique TCR beta chains was approximately 80 million, of which around 10 million were shared. Using immunoSEQ multiplex PCR, the repertoire was profiled, and TCRdb retains in-frame clones only, with some absent. The V and J calls and clone size were taken over from that table, and D and trimming were inferred from the DNA. The table records more than 150,000 clones, about 90% of them present only once. The sequenced sample was PBMCs. The TCR was taken from a girl under three years old in good health and CMV-seronegative. The rearrangement uses TRBV19 and TRBJ2-3; 8 nucleotides align to TRBD2. For the CDR3, the DNA is TGTGCCAGTAGTATATCGAGGGTAGCGGGGAGCACAGATACGCAGTATTTT. Its translation is CASSISRVAGSTDTQYF.